This is a list of T cell receptor beta chains from one sample in a study of memory CD4+ T cells and cytomegalovirus serostatus. Clones were read by immunoSEQ multiplex PCR, and TCRdb kept only the in-frame ones, dropping some. The sample yields tens of thousands of clones, approximately 80% seen once. Sequenced input: memory CD4+ T cells from blood. The source is an adult in good health and CMV-seronegative. The CDR3 runs from the conserved cysteine through the conserved F or W.

cdr3_length v_call cdr3_aa
15 TRBV6-5 CASKAAQGPSYEQYF
13 TRBV10-2 CASSRQSDQPQHF
15 TRBV4-2 CASSQERTVSLGIYF
15 TRBV5-6 CASSSRLGYQETQYF
15 TRBV4-1 CASSQARISNQPQHF
11 TRBV30 CAWSLTDTQYF
15 TRBV5-1 CASRSGLAGTYEQYF
16 TRBV16 CASSHRDTGNKNIQYF
14 TRBV30 CAWKKGRAGETQYF
10 TRBV20-1 CSATQETQYF
8 TRBV7-3 CAISEAFF
13 TRBV19 CASSIGVINEQFF
15 TRBV4-1 CASSQDPQVNQPQHF
14 TRBV6-4 CASSPEVVGGELFF
16 TRBV2 CASNFQGSSYNSPLHF
16 TRBV27 CASSPGQRYSNQPQHF
12 TRBV14 CASSASPYGYTF
14 TRBV7-2 CASSPQGTNEKLFF
15 TRBV5-1 CASSPTGSGANVLTF
16 TRBV21-1 CASIIARGRVFYEQYF
14 TRBV7-9 CASRSLGSSYEQYF
15 TRBV7-6 CASSKGGFHTDTQYF
15 TRBV6-6 CASSYSLAGTYEQYF
14 TRBV5-1 CASSRTGQDYEQYF
16 TRBV10-1 CASSGSDTSSGNTIYF
15 TRBV7-2 CASSETSGITYEQYF
15 TRBV19 CASSQSRGANYGYTF
13 TRBV16 CASSQSRGAEAFF
14 TRBV7-2 CASSLGRATYEQYF
14 TRBV6-5 CASRGSPAPDTQYF
15 TRBV15 CATSRGRDNSYEQYF
18 TRBV18 CASSLYGTGISGANVLTF
14 TRBV7-8 CASSPVGQVGEQYF
15 TRBV5-1 CASSGGGSGSYEQYF
16 TRBV5-4 CASSLVGGSGSGELFF
18 TRBV10-3 CAISSTAGLAGVGDEQFF
14 TRBV5-4 CASSPGGLFNEQFF
13 TRBV18 CASSPRLEVGVFF
16 TRBV18 CASSPPTGVGAYGYTF
13 TRBV5-4 CASSATGSYEQYF
17 TRBV25-1 CASSDVGSRGRGYGYTF
13 TRBV29-1 CSARTGRNTEAFF
12 TRBV2 CASRGFNQPQHF
13 TRBV6-5 CASSRVGADTQYF
18 TRBV5-1 CASSLVSGTGGATDTQYF
17 TRBV5-1 CASSLVASGGSYNEQFF
16 TRBV19 CASSIEVANSNQPQHF
16 TRBV9 CASSVAPWAGGEEQYF
16 TRBV14 CASSQDIGQAYNEQFF
13 TRBV12-5 CASGLTGHRPQHF
13 TRBV30 CAWSVSGYGEQFF